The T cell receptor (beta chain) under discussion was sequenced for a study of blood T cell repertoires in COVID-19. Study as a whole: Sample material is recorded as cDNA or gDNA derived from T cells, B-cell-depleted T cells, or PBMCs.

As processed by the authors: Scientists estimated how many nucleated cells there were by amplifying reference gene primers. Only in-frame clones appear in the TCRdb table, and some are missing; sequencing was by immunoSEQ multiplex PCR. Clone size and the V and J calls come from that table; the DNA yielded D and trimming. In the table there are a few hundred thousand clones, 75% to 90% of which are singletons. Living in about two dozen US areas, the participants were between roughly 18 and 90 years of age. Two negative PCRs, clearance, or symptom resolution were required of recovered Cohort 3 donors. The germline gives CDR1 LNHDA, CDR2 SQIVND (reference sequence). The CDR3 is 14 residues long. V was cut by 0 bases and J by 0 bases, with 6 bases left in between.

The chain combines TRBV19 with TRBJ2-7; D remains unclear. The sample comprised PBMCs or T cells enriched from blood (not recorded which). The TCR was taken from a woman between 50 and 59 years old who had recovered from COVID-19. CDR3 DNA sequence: TGTGCCAGTAGTATAGAGGGCCCCTCCTACGAGCAGTACTTC. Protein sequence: CASSIEGPSYEQYF. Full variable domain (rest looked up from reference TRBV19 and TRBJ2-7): DGGITQSPKYLFRKEGQNVTLSCEQNLNHDAMYWYRQDPGQGLRLIYYSQIVNDFQKGDIAEGYSVSREKKESFPLTVTSAQKNPTAFYLCASSIEGPSYEQYFGPGTRLTVT.